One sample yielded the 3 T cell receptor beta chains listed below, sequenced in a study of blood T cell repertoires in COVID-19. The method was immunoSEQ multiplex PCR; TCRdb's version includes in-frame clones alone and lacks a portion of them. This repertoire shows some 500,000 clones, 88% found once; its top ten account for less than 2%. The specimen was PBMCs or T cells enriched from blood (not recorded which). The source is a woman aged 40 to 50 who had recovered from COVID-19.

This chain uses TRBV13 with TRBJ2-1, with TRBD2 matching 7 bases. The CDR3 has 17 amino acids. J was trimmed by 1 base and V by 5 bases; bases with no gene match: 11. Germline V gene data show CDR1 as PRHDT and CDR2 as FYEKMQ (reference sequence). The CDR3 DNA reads TGTGCCAGCAGCCCGCCGGGCGGGAGTGAGTCCTACAATGAGCAGTTCTTC. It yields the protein CASSPPGGSESYNEQFF.

CDR3: CAWKGAGNTIYF. The DNA of the CDR3 is TGTGCCTGGAAGGGGGCTGGAAACACCATATATTTT. The chain employs TRBV30 and TRBJ1-3; weak D call: TRBD1 (6 bases). Looked up from germline, CDR1 is GTSNPN and CDR2 is SVGIG (reference sequence). This CDR3 has 12 residues. Trimming removed 4 bases at V and 2 bases at J, with 6 bases between.

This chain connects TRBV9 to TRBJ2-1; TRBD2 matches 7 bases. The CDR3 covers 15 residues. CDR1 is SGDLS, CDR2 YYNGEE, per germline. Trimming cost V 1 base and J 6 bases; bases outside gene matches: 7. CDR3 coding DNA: TGTGCCAGCAGCGTAAGCGGGACCGGGGGCAATGAGCAGTTCTTC. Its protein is CASSVSGTGGNEQFF.